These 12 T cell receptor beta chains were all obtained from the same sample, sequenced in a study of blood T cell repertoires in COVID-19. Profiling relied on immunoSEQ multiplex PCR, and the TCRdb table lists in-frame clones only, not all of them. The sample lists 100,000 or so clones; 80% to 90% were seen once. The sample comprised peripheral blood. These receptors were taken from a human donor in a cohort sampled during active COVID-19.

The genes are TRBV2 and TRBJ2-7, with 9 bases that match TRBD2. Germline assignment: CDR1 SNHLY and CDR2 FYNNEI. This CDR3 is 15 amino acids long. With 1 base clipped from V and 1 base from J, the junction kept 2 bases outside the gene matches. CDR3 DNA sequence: TGTGCCAGCAGTGAAGAACTAGCGGGTTCCTACGAGCAGTACTTC. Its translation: CASSEELAGSYEQYF.

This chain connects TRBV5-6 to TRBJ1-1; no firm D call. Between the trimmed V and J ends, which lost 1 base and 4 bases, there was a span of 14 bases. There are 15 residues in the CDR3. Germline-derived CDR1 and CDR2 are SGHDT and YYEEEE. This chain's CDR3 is CASSLRAGRLTEAFF. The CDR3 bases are TGTGCCAGCAGCTTGCGCGCAGGCCGCCTCACTGAAGCTTTCTTT.

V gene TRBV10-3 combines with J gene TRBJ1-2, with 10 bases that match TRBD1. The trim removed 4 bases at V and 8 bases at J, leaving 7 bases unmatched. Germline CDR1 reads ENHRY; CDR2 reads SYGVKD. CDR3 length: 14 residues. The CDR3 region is CAISGTGGEGGYTF. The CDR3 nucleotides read TGTGCCATCAGTGGGACAGGGGGTGAGGGAGGCTACACCTTC.

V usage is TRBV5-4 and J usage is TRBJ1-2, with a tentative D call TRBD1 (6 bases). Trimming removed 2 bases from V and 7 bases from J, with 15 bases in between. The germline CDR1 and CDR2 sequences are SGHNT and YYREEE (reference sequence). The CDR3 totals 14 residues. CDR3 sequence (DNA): TGTGCCAGCAGCTTACAGGGTATCGGTGGTGGCTACACCTTC. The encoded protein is CASSLQGIGGGYTF.

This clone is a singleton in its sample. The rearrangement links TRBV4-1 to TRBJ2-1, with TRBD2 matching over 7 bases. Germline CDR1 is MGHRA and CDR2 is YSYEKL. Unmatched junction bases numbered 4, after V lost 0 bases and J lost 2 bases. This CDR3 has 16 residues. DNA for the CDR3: TGCGCCAGCAGCCAAGATCGAGCGGGGACCTACAATGAGCAGTTCTTC. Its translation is CASSQDRAGTYNEQFF.

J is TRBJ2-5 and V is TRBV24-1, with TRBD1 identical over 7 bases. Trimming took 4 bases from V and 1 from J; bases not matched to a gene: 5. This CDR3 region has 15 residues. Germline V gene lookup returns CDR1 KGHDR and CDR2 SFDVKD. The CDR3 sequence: CATSDSGTVQETQYF. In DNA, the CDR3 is TGTGCCACCAGTGACTCAGGGACAGTCCAAGAGACCCAGTACTTC.

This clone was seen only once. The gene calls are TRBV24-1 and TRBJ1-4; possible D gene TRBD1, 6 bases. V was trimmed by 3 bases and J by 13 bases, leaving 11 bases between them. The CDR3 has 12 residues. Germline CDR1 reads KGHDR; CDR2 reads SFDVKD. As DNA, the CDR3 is TGTGCCACCAGTGATCTTACAGGGAGACTGTTTTTT. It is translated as CATSDLTGRLFF.

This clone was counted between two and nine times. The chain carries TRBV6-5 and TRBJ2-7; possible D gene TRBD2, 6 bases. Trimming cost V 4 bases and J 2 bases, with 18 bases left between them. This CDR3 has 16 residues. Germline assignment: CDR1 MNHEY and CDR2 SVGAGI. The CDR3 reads CASSSGPGTVTYEQYF. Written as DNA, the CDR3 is TGTGCCAGCAGTTCAGGTCCCGGGACTGTTACCTACGAGCAGTACTTC.

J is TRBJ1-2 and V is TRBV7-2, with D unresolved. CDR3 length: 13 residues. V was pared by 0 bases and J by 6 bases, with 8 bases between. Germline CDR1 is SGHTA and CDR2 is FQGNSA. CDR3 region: CASSLASRNGYTF. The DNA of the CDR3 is TGTGCCAGCAGCTTAGCGTCCAGGAATGGCTACACCTTC.

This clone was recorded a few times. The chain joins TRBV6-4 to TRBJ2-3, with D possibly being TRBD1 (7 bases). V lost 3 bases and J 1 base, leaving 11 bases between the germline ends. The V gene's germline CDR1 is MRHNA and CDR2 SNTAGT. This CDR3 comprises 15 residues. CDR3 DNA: TGTGCCAGCAGTGAAGGCAGGGGGGGCACAGATACGCAGTATTTT. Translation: CASSEGRGGTDTQYF.

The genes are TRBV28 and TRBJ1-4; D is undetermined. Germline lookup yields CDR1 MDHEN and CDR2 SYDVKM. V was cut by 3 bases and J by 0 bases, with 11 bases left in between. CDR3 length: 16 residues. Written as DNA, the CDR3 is TGTGCCAGCAGTTTCCCTAACCTTGCAACTAATGAAAAACTGTTTTTT. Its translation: CASSFPNLATNEKLFF.

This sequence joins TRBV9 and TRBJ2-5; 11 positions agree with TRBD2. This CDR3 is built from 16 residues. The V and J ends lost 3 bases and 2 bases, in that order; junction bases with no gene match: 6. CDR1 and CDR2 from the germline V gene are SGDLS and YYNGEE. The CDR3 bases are TGTGCCAGCAGCGGGGGACTAGCGGTATTTCAAGAGACCCAGTACTTC. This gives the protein CASSGGLAVFQETQYF.